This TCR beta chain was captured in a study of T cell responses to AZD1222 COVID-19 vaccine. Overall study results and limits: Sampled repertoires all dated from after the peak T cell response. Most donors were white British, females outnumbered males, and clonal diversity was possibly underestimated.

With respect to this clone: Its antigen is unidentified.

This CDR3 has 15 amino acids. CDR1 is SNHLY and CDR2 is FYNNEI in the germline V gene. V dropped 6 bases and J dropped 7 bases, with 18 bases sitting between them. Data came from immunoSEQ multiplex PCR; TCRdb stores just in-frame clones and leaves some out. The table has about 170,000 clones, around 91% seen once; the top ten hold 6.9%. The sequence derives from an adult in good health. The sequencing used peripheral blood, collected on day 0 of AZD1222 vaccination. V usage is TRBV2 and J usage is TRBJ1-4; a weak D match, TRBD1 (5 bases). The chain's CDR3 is CASRWTREIGEKLFF. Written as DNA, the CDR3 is TGTGCCAGCAGATGGACAAGGGAGATCGGTGAAAAACTGTTTTTT.